The 9 T cell receptor beta chains below all came from one sample that was sequenced in a study of blood T cells in healthy people across ages. PCR was performed a second time for roughly 6 to 12 cycles using a sample-barcoded 5' primer and a J-beta primer mix. From the 5' RACE reads, TCRdb called clonotypes with MiXCR, one entry per CDR3 protein. The sample has some 690,000 distinct CDR3 sequences; about 20% are singletons. Material: blood. The receptors were gathered from a man in his 70s in good health.

This clonotype was detected many times. The genes are TRBV6-1 and TRBJ1-4; the D gene is possibly TRBD1 (5 bases). This CDR3 spans 13 amino acids. Deletions cut 7 bases from V and 8 bases from J, with 14 bases between. Germline V lookup: CDR1 MNHNS, CDR2 SASEGT. The CDR3 DNA reads as TGTGCCAGCACCAGGGATGTAGGGGAAAAACTGTTTTTT. It yields the protein CASTRDVGEKLFF.

The chain uses TRBV14 and TRBJ2-1, with D hard to call. Trimming removed 1 base from V and 1 base from J, with 11 bases in between. The CDR3 runs to 16 residues. The germline gives CDR1 SGHDN, CDR2 FVKESK. The CDR3 DNA follows: TGTGCCAGCAGCCAAGGATACCCTAATTCCTACAATGAGCAGTTCTTC. Amino acids: CASSQGYPNSYNEQFF.

This clonotype was detected many times. The genes are TRBV20-1 and TRBJ2-3; 9 bases line up with TRBD1. There are 15 residues in the CDR3. Trimming took 4 bases from V and 3 from J; bases not matched to a gene: 8. Germline V gene lookup returns CDR1 DFQATT and CDR2 SNEGSKA (reference sequence). CDR3 region: CSATPDRGKTDTQYF. The DNA of the CDR3 is TGCAGTGCTACCCCGGACAGGGGTAAGACAGATACGCAGTATTTT.

In the case of this clonotype: Given a much more abundant clone one base away, this may be a read error. The chain employs TRBV10-3 and TRBJ2-7; D is perhaps TRBD2 (5 bases). Germline V CDR1 and CDR2: ENHRY, SYGVKD. V was pared by 6 bases and J by 6 bases, with 18 bases between. The CDR3 is 14 amino acids. In nucleotides, the CDR3 is TGTGCCATCAGCGAGCCAGCGGCGAAATCCGAGCAGTACTTC. Translated: CAISEPAAKSEQYF.

The genes are TRBV20-1 and TRBJ2-1; 9 bases are a match to TRBD2. After removal of 3 bases from V and 7 bases from J, the junction contained 10 bases not matched to a gene. Per germline, CDR1 DFQATT and CDR2 SNEGSKA (reference sequence). The CDR3 runs 15 residues. For the CDR3, the DNA is TGCAGTGCTAGGGATATGGCTAGCGGGAAGAATGAGCAGTTCTTC. This translates into CSARDMASGKNEQFF.

This clonotype was observed a few times. The rearrangement links TRBV20-1 to TRBJ2-7; D call uncertain. There are 13 residues in the CDR3. Germline V gene lookup returns CDR1 DFQATT and CDR2 SNEGSKA (reference sequence). V was pared by 3 bases and J by 4 bases, with 13 bases between. The CDR3 spells CSARIPGLYEQYF. The CDR3 DNA reads as TGCAGTGCTAGGATCCCTGGGTTGTACGAGCAGTACTTC.

This chain links TRBV20-1 with TRBJ1-2; D gene unclear. Trimming stripped 4 bases from V and 7 bases from J, with 13 bases between. CDR3 length equals 12 residues. CDR1 and CDR2 (germline): DFQATT, SNEGSKA (reference sequence). The CDR3 here is CSAKVAFGGYTF. CDR3 in DNA: TGCAGTGCTAAGGTGGCATTCGGTGGCTACACCTTC.

This chain joins TRBV20-1 and TRBJ2-3; 12 nucleotides align to TRBD2. The CDR3 consists of 19 residues. The junction had 16 bases not matched to a gene; V was cut back by 3 bases and J by 3 bases. Germline CDR1 is DFQATT and CDR2 is SNEGSKA (reference sequence). CDR3 amino acids: CSASSLRASGGVGTDTQYF. DNA for the CDR3: TGCAGTGCTAGTAGCTTACGGGCTAGCGGGGGGGTTGGGACAGATACGCAGTATTTT.

J is TRBJ1-4 and V is TRBV14, with D hard to call. Trimming took 1 base from V and 4 from J, leaving 7 bases between them. This CDR3 has 14 amino acids. CDR1 is SGHDN and CDR2 is FVKESK in the germline V gene. CDR3 sequence reads: CASSQVVYNEKLFF. Written as DNA, the CDR3 is TGTGCCAGCAGCCAAGTCGTGTATAATGAAAAACTGTTTTTT.